The 12 T cell receptor beta chains given below trace back to one sample, sequenced in a study of graft-versus-host responses after intestinal transplantation. No cognate antigen is known for these TCRs. TCRdb keeps only in-frame clones here, not all; method: immunoSEQ multiplex PCR. In the table there are approximately 90,000 clones, 90% to 95% of which are singletons. This specimen consisted of unstimulated CD8+ T cells sorted from spleen or lymph node cells, obtained before intestinal transplant. The receptors shown here come from a human donor who received an intestinal transplant.

The V call is TRBV4-1, the J call TRBJ2-2; either TRBD1 or TRBD2 may supply D (5 bases each). CDR3 length: 18 residues. The germline CDR1 and CDR2 sequences are MGHRA and YSYEKL. Trimming took 0 bases from V and 5 from J, leaving 19 bases between them. This CDR3 reads CASSQEVPGTDVTGELFF. DNA for the CDR3: TGCGCCAGCAGCCAAGAGGTCCCCGGGACCGACGTTACCGGGGAGCTGTTTTTT.

This CDR3 is CSAPQLRESAEQFF. The CDR3 DNA is TGCAGCGCACCCCAATTAAGGGAGTCCGCTGAGCAGTTCTTC. The V call is TRBV29-1, the J call TRBJ2-1, with D perhaps matching TRBD2 (5 bases). From germline, CDR1 is SQVTM and CDR2 ANQGSEA. CDR3 size: 14 residues. V was cut by 7 bases and J by 9 bases, with 22 bases left in between.

This clone was seen a handful of times. The chain recombines TRBV13 with TRBJ2-3; 16 bases agree with TRBD2. CDR1 is PRHDT, CDR2 FYEKMQ, per germline (reference sequence). The CDR3 has 19 amino acids. J lost 0 bases, V lost 4 bases, and 7 bases had no gene match. The CDR3 sequence is CASSSPGLAGGHSTDTQYF. The CDR3 DNA is TGTGCCAGCAGCTCGCCGGGACTAGCGGGGGGGCACAGCACAGATACGCAGTATTTT. The variable domain in full, with the rest retrieved from reference TRBV13 and TRBJ2-3, is AAGVIQSPRHLIKEKRETATLKCYPIPRHDTVYWYQQGPGQDPQFLISFYEKMQSDKGSIPDRFSAQQFSDYHSELNMSSLELGDSALYFCASSSPGLAGGHSTDTQYFGPGTRLTVL.

This clone was observed a single time. The genes are TRBV7-6 and TRBJ2-2; D ambiguous. From germline, CDR1 is SGHVS and CDR2 FNYEAQ. Trimming took off 5 bases at V and 5 bases at J, with 18 bases between the two ends. The CDR3 loop spans 16 amino acids. The CDR3 loop is CASSPPAESPTGELFF. In nucleotides, the CDR3 is TGTGCCAGCAGCCCCCCGGCGGAATCCCCAACCGGGGAGCTGTTTTTT.

The chain employs TRBV30 and TRBJ2-1, with no clear D. V lost 2 bases and J 4 bases, leaving 12 bases between the germline ends. Germline V gives CDR1 GTSNPN, CDR2 SVGIG (reference sequence). The CDR3 spans 14 residues. The CDR3 region is CAWSYLIGYNEQFF. Here the CDR3 DNA reads TGTGCCTGGAGTTACCTTATCGGATACAATGAGCAGTTCTTC.

The V call is TRBV15, the J call TRBJ1-1; possibly TRBD1 for D (5 bases). Germline lookup yields CDR1 LNHNV and CDR2 YYDKDF (reference sequence). The CDR3 has 15 residues. Trimming shortened V by 2 bases and J by 5 bases, and 15 bases separated the two germline ends. The CDR3 nucleotides are TGTGCCACCAGCAGAACATGGGGGACGGAGACTGAAGCTTTCTTT. It specifies CATSRTWGTETEAFF. The entire variable domain, with the rest obtained from reference TRBV15 and TRBJ1-1, is as follows: DAMVIQNPRYQVTQFGKPVTLSCSQTLNHNVMYWYQQKSSQAPKLLFHYYDKDFNNEADTPDNFQSRRPNTSFCFLDIRSPGLGDTAMYLCATSRTWGTETEAFFGQGTRLTVV.

V is TRBV7-3 and J is TRBJ2-5, with 8 bases aligning to TRBD2. The CDR3 extends over 15 amino acids. V shed 1 base, J shed 0 bases, and the junction held 1 base outside the gene matches. Germline V gene data show CDR1 as SGHTA and CDR2 as FQGTGA. This CDR3 reads CASSLSGGYQETQYF. The CDR3 nucleotides are TGTGCCAGCAGCTTAAGCGGGGGGTACCAAGAGACCCAGTACTTC.

The chain links TRBV11-2 to TRBJ2-2; D call uncertain. The CDR3 is 15 amino acids. Germline CDR1 SGHAT, CDR2 FQNNGV. V was clipped by 3 bases and J by 6 bases, with 14 bases between them. In nucleotides, the CDR3 is TGTGCCAGCAGCTTCTATATCGATCTAGCCGGGGAGCTGTTTTTT. This gives the protein CASSFYIDLAGELFF.

This chain links TRBV27 with TRBJ1-5, with D hard to call. Trimming removed 5 bases at V and 5 bases at J, with 13 bases between. The CDR3 covers 14 residues. From germline, CDR1 is MNHEY and CDR2 SMNVEV (reference sequence). The CDR3, as DNA: TGTGCCAGCAGTCCAACGCAGGACCATCAGCCCCAGCATTTT. The encoded protein is CASSPTQDHQPQHF.

The chain combines TRBV7-9 with TRBJ1-3; D is undetermined. The length of the CDR3 is 15 residues. Germline V CDR1 and CDR2: SEHNR, FQNEAQ (reference sequence). The V gene lost 4 bases and the J gene lost 3 bases, with 13 bases spanning the gap. CDR3 in DNA: TGTGCCAGCAGCTCACTTGAAGTTGGTGGAAACACCATATATTTT. It is translated as CASSSLEVGGNTIYF.

The CDR3 loop is CASRPRVTGNGYTF. The CDR3 nucleotides are TGCGCCAGCAGACCTCGTGTAACAGGGAATGGCTACACCTTC. J is TRBJ1-2 and V is TRBV4-1, with D tentatively TRBD1 (6 bases). CDR1 MGHRA and CDR2 YSYEKL come from the germline V gene. Trimming shortened V by 6 bases and J by 6 bases, and 17 bases separated the two germline ends. The CDR3 length is 14 residues.

This rearrangement joins TRBV27 to TRBJ2-1; weak D call: TRBD2 (5 bases). The ends were cut back, 5 bases at V and 0 bases at J, with 14 bases in the middle. The germline V gene encodes CDR1 MNHEY and CDR2 SMNVEV (reference sequence). This CDR3 is built from 16 residues. CDR3 sequence (DNA): TGTGCCAGCAGTGGCGGACTTCACCCCTCCTACAATGAGCAGTTCTTC. This encodes CASSGGLHPSYNEQFF.